The T cell receptor beta chain under discussion was sequenced for a study of persistence of HIV-infected CD4 T cells. As regards this clone: Its antigen is not known.

Sequencing used immunoSEQ version 4 in survey mode. Assay: immunoSEQ multiplex PCR; the TCRdb copy retains only in-frame clones and omits some. Among some 58,000 clones listed, approximately 75% were seen once. Germline V gene lookup returns CDR1 SGHAT and CDR2 FQDESV (reference sequence). The CDR3 contains 15 residues. Trimming pared 2 bases from V and 2 bases from J, leaving 10 bases between. An overlapping HIV-1 Gag peptide pool stimulated these cells at 0.85 to 1 ug/peptide/mL. Memory cells lacking CD40L and CD69 with high CD45RO were sorted. This specimen was CD4+ T cells sorted from PBMCs after roughly 18-hour stimulation, taken from a patient who received antiretroviral therapy. The V gene is TRBV11-1, the J gene TRBJ2-1; tentatively, D is TRBD2 (5 bases). The receptor was derived from an adult man with HIV who was CMV-seropositive. CDR3 in DNA: TGTGCCAGCAGCTTAACGGGGAATCCCTACAATGAGCAGTTCTTC. This gives the protein CASSLTGNPYNEQFF.